Detailed here is one TCR beta chain. After removal of 5 bases from V and 2 bases from J, the junction contained 7 bases not matched to a gene. CDR1 is LNHDA and CDR2 is SQIVND in the germline V gene (reference sequence). This CDR3 has 16 residues. This sample is drawn from a study of blood T cell repertoires in COVID-19. Study-level background: COVID-19 samples from acute and convalescent phases originated in the United States, Italy and Spain. From T cells, B-cell-depleted T cells, or PBMCs came the material, which was cDNA or gDNA.

Source study methods: Scientists estimated how many nucleated cells there were by amplifying reference gene primers. Profiling relied on immunoSEQ multiplex PCR, and the TCRdb table lists in-frame clones only, not all of them. Clone size and the V and J calls come from that table; the DNA yielded D and trimming. The table includes 150,000 or so clones, approximately 90% detected once. Sequenced input: peripheral blood. The sequence was obtained from a man between 45 and 60 years old with acute or convalescent COVID-19. This chain connects TRBV19 to TRBJ2-2; 8 bases fit TRBD1. The CDR3 here is CASSPRDRRNTGELFF. CDR3 coding DNA: TGTGCCAGTAGTCCCCGGGACAGGAGAAACACCGGGGAGCTGTTTTTT.